The 8 T cell receptor beta chains below come from one sample, sequenced in a study of Graves' ophthalmopathy and Graves' hyperthyroidism. Scientists amplified the TCR beta CDR3 regions from RNA transcripts. HTBI-primed first-round RT-PCR preceded second-round multiplex PCR. TCRdb independently ran MiXCR on the multiplex PCR reads; one entry per CDR3 protein. The sample consists of about 400,000 distinct CDR3 sequences, around 21% of them appearing once. The sequenced sample consisted of peripheral blood. Receptors were obtained from a woman aged 18-29 years with stable Graves' hyperthyroidism.

V usage is TRBV6-2 or TRBV6-3 and J usage is TRBJ1-1, with 10 bases aligning to TRBD1. V lost 2 bases, J lost 0 bases, and 9 bases stayed unmatched. CDR1 and CDR2 (germline): MNHEY, SVGEGT. There are 18 residues in the CDR3. CDR3 nucleotides: TGTGCCAGCAGTTACCGGGACAGGGGTTTAATCTTGAACACTGAAGCTTTCTTT. Residues: CASSYRDRGLILNTEAFF.

This clonotype came up many times. The J gene is TRBJ2-7, the V gene TRBV20-1; 10 bases agree with TRBD2. The CDR3 extends over 15 amino acids. The V segment lost 3 bases and the J segment 0 bases; nucleotides outside the gene matches: 5. Germline V gives CDR1 DFQATT, CDR2 SNEGSKA (reference sequence). CDR3: CSARLLAGDSYEQYF. CDR3 bases: TGCAGTGCTAGGCTTCTAGCGGGAGACTCCTACGAGCAGTACTTC.

The CDR3 is CASSLEGLGRDTEAFF. The CDR3 DNA follows: TGCGCCAGCAGCTTGGAAGGGTTGGGCAGGGACACTGAAGCTTTCTTT. The chain couples TRBV5-1 to TRBJ1-1, with D perhaps TRBD1 (5 bases). V was clipped by 0 bases and J by 3 bases, with 15 bases between them. In germline, CDR1 is SGHRS, CDR2 YFSETQ. This CDR3 has 16 residues. Filled out from reference TRBV5-1 and TRBJ1-1, the complete variable domain reads KAGVTQTPRYLIKTRGQQVTLSCSPISGHRSVSWYQQTPGQGLQFLFEYFSETQRNKGNFPGRFSGRQFSNSRSEMNVSTLELGDSALYLCASSLEGLGRDTEAFFGQGTRLTVV.

Ten or more counts support this clonotype. The chain couples TRBV6-5 to TRBJ1-5; 8 bases align to TRBD1. V trimming: 6 bases; J trimming: 8 bases; junction bases outside the gene matches: 9. Germline loops: CDR1 MNHEY, CDR2 SVGAGI. The CDR3 spans 14 residues. The CDR3 sequence: CASRPRQGMEPQHF. The DNA of the CDR3 is TGTGCCAGCAGACCCAGACAGGGGATGGAGCCCCAGCATTTT.

The V call is TRBV20-1, the J call TRBJ2-7; 12 bases agree with TRBD2. Germline CDR1 is DFQATT and CDR2 is SNEGSKA (reference sequence). The CDR3 runs 13 residues. The CDR3 sequence: CSCLAGGTYEQYF. The CDR3 DNA sequence: TGCAGCTGTCTAGCGGGAGGGACCTACGAGCAGTACTTC.

Many counts were recorded for this clonotype. The chain combines TRBV29-1 with TRBJ1-1, with unresolved D. The CDR3 has 11 residues. Trimming pared 6 bases from V and 3 bases from J, leaving 8 bases between. The V gene's germline CDR1 is SQVTM and CDR2 ANQGSEA. The CDR3 spells CSVGRDTEAFF. The CDR3 DNA sequence: TGCAGCGTGGGTAGGGACACTGAAGCTTTCTTT.

This clonotype has a count of ten or more. The chain is built from TRBV20-1 and TRBJ1-3, with D perhaps TRBD1 (5 bases). The CDR3 runs to 13 residues. The germline CDR1 and CDR2 sequences are DFQATT and SNEGSKA (reference sequence). Trimming cost V 6 bases and J 2 bases, with 11 bases left between them. In nucleotides, the CDR3 is TGCAGTGCCCCCGTGGGGGCTGGAAACACCATATATTTT. Its protein is CSAPVGAGNTIYF.

This clonotype was recorded many times. The V call is TRBV28, the J call TRBJ2-2; 10 nucleotides agree with TRBD2. The germline V gene has CDR1 MDHEN and CDR2 SYDVKM. The CDR3 is 15 residues long. The ends lost 6 bases at V and 5 bases at J; junction bases unmatched: 6. CDR3 DNA: TGTGCCAGCAGACTAGCGGGGTATCAGACCGGGGAGCTGTTTTTT. Amino acids: CASRLAGYQTGELFF.